Described below is a single T cell receptor (beta chain) sequence and its context. Its antigen is still unknown. The CDR3 sequence is 13 residues long. CDR1 and CDR2 from the germline V gene are SEHNR and FQNEAQ (reference sequence). Trimming stripped 4 bases from V and 4 bases from J, with 10 bases between. The data stem from a study of metastatic and nonmetastatic thyroid tumors. For the study at large: Across peripheral blood and tumor or nodule tissue samples taken from malignant and benign thyroid patients, the repertoires were compared with one another.

Study-level results: Reports indicated that malignant thyroid tumors showed significantly higher TCR beta diversity than benign nodules did, in blood and tumor.

As handled by the study authors: What underpinned the distant-metastasis classifier for papillary thyroid cancer was the set of CDR3 differences across clinicopathological groups. TCRdb reprocessed the PCR reads using MiXCR. In this record, the V and J calls reflect TCRdb's handling and not the investigators' own analysis. The sample has about 32,000 clones; more than 20% are singletons. Until they underwent thyroid surgery, no patient had received any treatment. The TCR originated in a female donor with papillary thyroid cancer or a benign thyroid nodule (not recorded which). Some clones in this sample may be carry-over from other donors' samples. This sequence joins TRBV7-9 and TRBJ1-2; D not certain. Input material: blood. The CDR3 nucleotides read TGTGCCAGCAGCTCCTCCGGGGTCTATGGCTACACCTTC. Translated: CASSSSGVYGYTF.